The clone carrying this T cell receptor (beta chain) has a count of ten or more. Antigen unknown. The data were taken from a study of early T cells in non-severe SARS-CoV-2 infection. Study information: Sequenced bulk RNA came from whole blood that was unsorted, and chains were unpaired. Findings and limits, study-wide: A preference for anti-spike CD8 responses marked VDJdb matching, which missed private and CD4 specificities.

Individual cDNA molecules were tagged with unique molecular identifiers, the study reported. From the 5' RACE reads, TCRdb called clonotypes with MiXCR, one entry per CDR3 protein. The sample contains more than 35,000 distinct CDR3 sequences, 5.5% to 7.5% of which appear only once. This CDR3 region has 17 residues. V trimming: 0 bases; J trimming: 6 bases; junction bases outside the gene matches: 8. Looked up from germline, CDR1 is DFQATT and CDR2 is SNEGSKA (reference sequence). The TCR originated in an adult who was a healthcare worker with PCR-confirmed SARS-CoV-2 infection or an uninfected control (not recorded which). The chain employs TRBV20-1 and TRBJ1-4; 12 positions match TRBD1. Sequencing was carried out using whole blood. CDR3 nucleotide sequence: TGCAGTGCTAGAGATGGGGGACAGGGGGCGCAAGATGAAAAACTGTTTTTT. This encodes CSARDGGQGAQDEKLFF.